This is a list of T cell receptor beta chains from one sample in a study of T cells in Graves' hyperthyroidism and ophthalmopathy. TCRdb called the multiplex PCR reads again in MiXCR, with one record for every CDR3 protein. This sample has approximately 590,000 distinct CDR3 sequences, with approximately 14% found just once. Sequenced: blood. All receptors derive from a woman between 25 and 40 years old with Graves' hyperthyroidism. CDR3s include the opening cysteine and the closing phenylalanine or tryptophan. The order of the fields is V gene, J gene, D gene, clone size, CDR3 protein, CDR3 DNA. D genes are given only for firm matches. Size tells how often a clone was seen (once, few, many) or the class of an expanded clone, and some rows leave it out.

TRBV20-1	TRBJ2-5	.	.	CSARLGFLAVERVGGLETQYF	TGCAGTGCTAGGCTCGGGTTTTTGGCGGTCGAACGAGTAGGTGGGTTGGAGACCCAGTACTTC
TRBV6-1	TRBJ1-1	.	.	CASSHLQAFF	TGTGCCAGCAGCCACCTACAAGCTTTCTTT
TRBV29-1	TRBJ1-5	.	many	CSVEVQPNQPQHF	TGCAGCGTTGAAGTACAGCCGAATCAGCCCCAGCATTTT
TRBV20-1	TRBJ2-5	.	many	CSAPAPGQETQYF	TGCAGTGCTCCAGCCCCAGGCCAAGAGACCCAGTACTTC
TRBV7-6	TRBJ2-3	.	.	CASSLMRSGSTDTQYF	TGTGCCAGCAGCTTAATGAGGAGCGGAAGCACAGATACGCAGTATTTT
TRBV19	TRBJ2-7	TRBD2	few	CASNRGGDGDEQYF	TGTGCCAGTAACCGGGGAGGGGACGGGGACGAGCAGTACTTC
TRBV7-2	TRBJ1-5	.	few	CASSLAAGGAQPQHF	TGTGCCAGCAGCTTAGCGGCCGGTGGGGCCCAGCCCCAGCATTTT
TRBV27	TRBJ2-5	.	many	CASSFSHQPGETQYF	TGTGCCAGCAGTTTTTCTCACCAGCCCGGAGAGACCCAGTACTTC
TRBV12-3/TRBV12-4	TRBJ1-1	TRBD1	many	CASSLAGQATEAFF	TGTGCCAGCAGTTTGGCCGGACAGGCCACTGAAGCTTTCTTT
TRBV6-2/TRBV6-3	TRBJ2-5	TRBD2	many	CASRGLAGEETQYF	TGTGCCAGCAGGGGACTAGCGGGGGAAGAGACCCAGTACTTC
TRBV12-3/TRBV12-4	TRBJ2-7	.	many	CASNLGGGYEQYF	TGTGCCAGCAACTTAGGGGGGGGCTACGAGCAGTACTTC
TRBV2	TRBJ1-1	.	many	CASSPDSPMNTEAFF	TGTGCCAGCAGCCCGGACAGCCCAATGAACACTGAAGCTTTCTTT
TRBV20-1	TRBJ2-1	TRBD1	many	CSASPMTGGAYNEQFF	TGCAGTGCTTCCCCAATGACAGGGGGAGCCTACAATGAGCAGTTCTTC
TRBV11-3	TRBJ2-2	.	.	CASSLDEPIPGTGELFF	TGTGCCAGCAGCTTAGATGAGCCGATTCCAGGCACCGGGGAGCTGTTTTTT
TRBV2	TRBJ1-1	TRBD1	many	CASLGQPNTEAFF	TGTGCCAGCCTGGGACAGCCGAACACTGAAGCTTTCTTT
TRBV27	TRBJ2-1	TRBD2	many	CASSHGTSGRNEQFF	TGTGCCAGCAGTCACGGGACTAGCGGGAGGAATGAGCAGTTCTTC
TRBV19	TRBJ2-1	.	.	CASSKVVPAGGEQFF	TGTGCCAGTAGTAAAGTGGTACCGGCCGGGGGTGAGCAGTTCTTC
TRBV20-1	TRBJ2-1	.	many	CSARLRTGIPYNEQFF	TGCAGTGCTAGGCTACGAACAGGGATACCCTACAATGAGCAGTTCTTC
TRBV6-1	TRBJ2-7	.	many	CASSDPPSIHEQYF	TGTGCCAGCAGTGACCCCCCTAGTATCCACGAGCAGTACTTC
TRBV6-1	TRBJ1-1	.	.	CASSEARELNTEAFF	TGTGCCAGCAGTGAAGCACGCGAGTTGAACACTGAAGCTTTCTTT
TRBV5-1	TRBJ2-1	.	many	CASSSDLVHEQFF	TGCGCCAGCAGCTCGGACTTGGTCCATGAGCAGTTCTTC
TRBV29-1	TRBJ2-1	.	many	CSVQGDASYNEQFF	TGCAGCGTACAGGGCGATGCCTCCTACAATGAGCAGTTCTTC
TRBV6-1	TRBJ1-2	.	.	CASSLDTLLYGYTF	TGTGCCAGCAGTTTGGACACGTTACTCTATGGCTACACCTTC
TRBV6-2/TRBV6-3	TRBJ2-7	TRBD2	many	CASTSGYEQYF	TGTGCCAGCACTAGCGGATACGAGCAGTACTTC
TRBV4-1	TRBJ1-5	.	.	CASSQEGGYSNQPQHF	TGCGCCAGCAGCCAAGAAGGGGGTTATAGCAATCAGCCCCAGCATTTT
TRBV4-1	TRBJ2-7	TRBD2	.	CASSQDASGSYEQYF	TGCGCCAGCAGCCAAGATGCTAGCGGGAGTTACGAGCAGTACTTC
TRBV3-2	TRBJ2-2	.	many	CASSPSTRRDTGELFF	TGTGCCAGCAGCCCCTCGACTAGGCGAGACACCGGGGAGCTGTTTTTT
TRBV29-1	TRBJ2-7	.	few	CSVRSSYEQYF	TGCAGCGTTAGGTCTAGCTACGAGCAGTACTTC
TRBV12-3/TRBV12-4	TRBJ2-7	.	many	CASSSGRGYSYEQYF	TGTGCCAGCAGTTCAGGACGGGGTTATAGCTACGAGCAGTACTTC
TRBV24-1	TRBJ2-3	TRBD1	.	CATSVRQGDRTDTQYF	TGTGCCACCAGTGTAAGACAGGGGGATCGCACAGATACGCAGTATTTT
TRBV9	TRBJ2-1	.	few	CASSALDRGEQFF	TGTGCCAGCAGCGCCCTGGACCGGGGCGAGCAGTTCTTC
TRBV6-1	TRBJ1-6	.	few	CASRGLTGPPGAPLHF	TGTGCCAGCAGGGGACTGACAGGCCCCCCCGGAGCACCCCTCCACTTT
TRBV2	TRBJ2-5	.	few	CASSDWGAGTEETQYF	TGTGCCAGCAGTGATTGGGGGGCTGGGACCGAAGAGACCCAGTACTTC
TRBV4-3	TRBJ1-2	TRBD1	once	CASSRTQTGSQGYTF	TGCGCCAGCAGCCGAACCCAGACAGGGTCACAAGGCTACACCTTC
TRBV27	TRBJ2-7	TRBD1	few	CASRMAGTGTCEQYF	TGTGCCAGCAGAATGGCCGGGACAGGGACCTGCGAGCAGTACTTC
TRBV30	TRBJ1-5	TRBD1	many	CAWSVGTGDQPQHF	TGTGCCTGGAGTGTAGGGACAGGGGATCAGCCCCAGCATTTT
TRBV29-1	TRBJ2-1	.	few	CSVEGGLGGEQFF	TGCAGCGTTGAAGGAGGGCTCGGTGGGGAGCAGTTCTTC
TRBV29-1	TRBJ2-5	.	.	CSVRPRTVRYQETQYF	TGCAGCGTACGCCCCCGGACAGTCAGGTACCAAGAGACCCAGTACTTC
TRBV3-1	TRBJ2-7	TRBD1	many	CASSQQGQGAYEQYF	TGTGCCAGCAGCCAACAGGGACAGGGGGCGTACGAGCAGTACTTC
TRBV20-1	TRBJ2-7	TRBD2	few	CSARAGSGGKNEQYF	TGCAGTGCTAGAGCGGGGAGCGGGGGTAAAAACGAGCAGTACTTC
TRBV6-1	TRBJ1-1	.	many	CASGRATEAFF	TGTGCCAGCGGGCGGGCCACTGAAGCTTTCTTT
TRBV6-9	TRBJ2-1	TRBD1	.	CASSYTGTGPPRTRDEQFF	TGTGCCAGCAGTTACACCGGGACAGGACCACCACGGACACGCGATGAGCAGTTCTTC
TRBV5-1	TRBJ1-2	TRBD1	many	CASSLVLTGASGYTF	TGCGCCAGCAGCTTGGTCCTAACAGGGGCGAGTGGCTACACCTTC
TRBV6-1	TRBJ2-3	TRBD1	.	CASSGGTGAGDTQYF	TGTGCCAGCAGCGGGGGGACAGGGGCGGGCGATACGCAGTATTTT
TRBV18	TRBJ2-7	TRBD2	few	CASSPLETSGNYEQYF	TGTGCCAGCTCACCCCTAGAGACTAGCGGGAACTACGAGCAGTACTTC
TRBV11-2	TRBJ2-7	.	few	CASSPDRRDPIYEQYF	TGCGCCAGCAGCCCCGATCGGCGGGACCCAATATACGAGCAGTACTTC
TRBV10-3	TRBJ2-2	.	.	CAISAQGNAGELFF	TGTGCCATCAGTGCACAGGGTAACGCCGGGGAGCTGTTTTTT
TRBV27	TRBJ1-5	TRBD1	.	CASSLNGGTGESNQPQHF	TGTGCCAGCAGTTTAAACGGCGGGACAGGGGAGAGCAATCAGCCCCAGCATTTT
TRBV7-9	TRBJ2-7	TRBD2	many	CASSSYPSGGTSYEQYF	TGTGCCAGCAGCTCTTATCCCAGCGGGGGAACCTCCTACGAGCAGTACTTC
TRBV11-2	TRBJ2-7	TRBD2	many	CASSLGDGTSGYSYEQYF	TGTGCCAGCAGCTTAGGGGATGGGACTAGCGGGTACTCCTACGAGCAGTACTTC
TRBV6-1	TRBJ2-1	TRBD2	many	CASSHKGLAGGLSGYNEQFF	TGTGCCAGCAGTCATAAGGGACTAGCGGGAGGGCTCTCGGGCTACAATGAGCAGTTCTTC
TRBV15	TRBJ2-3	.	many	CATRDADTQYF	TGTGCCACGAGGGACGCAGATACGCAGTATTTT
TRBV28	TRBJ1-6	.	.	CASRERQDSPLHF	TGTGCCAGCAGGGAGAGGCAAGATTCACCCCTCCACTTT
TRBV7-2	TRBJ1-2	TRBD1	many	CASSSTTGKFDGYTF	TGTGCCAGCAGCTCGACGACAGGGAAGTTCGATGGCTACACCTTC
TRBV18	TRBJ1-1	TRBD1	many	CASSPGQGSNTEAFF	TGTGCCAGCTCACCAGGACAGGGGTCGAACACTGAAGCTTTCTTT
TRBV5-5	TRBJ1-5	.	many	CASSPTGNQPQHF	TGTGCCAGCAGCCCAACAGGGAATCAGCCCCAGCATTTT
TRBV27	TRBJ2-1	TRBD1	.	CASWQGQGYDEQFF	TGTGCCTCCTGGCAGGGACAGGGGTACGATGAGCAGTTCTTC